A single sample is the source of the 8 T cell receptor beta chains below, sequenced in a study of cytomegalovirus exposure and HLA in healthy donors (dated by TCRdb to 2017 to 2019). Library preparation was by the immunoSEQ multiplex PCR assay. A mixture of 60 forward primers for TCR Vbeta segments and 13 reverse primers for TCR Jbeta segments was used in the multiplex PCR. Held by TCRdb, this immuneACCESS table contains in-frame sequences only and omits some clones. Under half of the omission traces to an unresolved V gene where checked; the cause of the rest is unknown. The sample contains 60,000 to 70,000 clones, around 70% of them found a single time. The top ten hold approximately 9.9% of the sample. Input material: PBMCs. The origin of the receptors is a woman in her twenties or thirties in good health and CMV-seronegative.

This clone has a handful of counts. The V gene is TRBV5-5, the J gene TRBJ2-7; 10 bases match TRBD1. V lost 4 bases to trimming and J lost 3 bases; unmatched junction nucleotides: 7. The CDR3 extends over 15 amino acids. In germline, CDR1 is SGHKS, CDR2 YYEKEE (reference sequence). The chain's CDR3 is CASSPGTGDFYEQYF. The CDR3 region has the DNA TGTGCCAGCAGCCCAGGGACAGGGGACTTCTACGAGCAGTACTTC.

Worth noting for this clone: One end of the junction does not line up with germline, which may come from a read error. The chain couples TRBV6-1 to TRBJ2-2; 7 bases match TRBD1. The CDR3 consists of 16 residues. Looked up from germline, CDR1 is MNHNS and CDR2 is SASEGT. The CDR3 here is CASSEGTYRGAGELFF. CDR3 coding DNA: TGTGCCAGCAGCGAAGGGACATACAGGGGTGCCGGGGAGCTGTTTTTT.

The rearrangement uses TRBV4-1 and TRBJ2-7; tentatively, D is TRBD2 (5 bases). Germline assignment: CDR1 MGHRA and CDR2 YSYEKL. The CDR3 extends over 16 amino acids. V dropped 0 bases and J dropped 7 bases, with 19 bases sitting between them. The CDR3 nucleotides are TGCGCCAGCAGCCAAGATAAAGAGGGTGTCCTTGGGGAGCAGTACTTC. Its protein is CASSQDKEGVLGEQYF.

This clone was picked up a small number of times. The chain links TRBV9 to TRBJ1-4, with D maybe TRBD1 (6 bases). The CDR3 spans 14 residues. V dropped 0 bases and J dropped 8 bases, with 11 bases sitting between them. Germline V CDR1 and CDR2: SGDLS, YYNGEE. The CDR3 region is CASSVDGQREKLFF. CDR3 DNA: TGTGCCAGCAGCGTAGATGGACAGAGGGAAAAACTGTTTTTT.

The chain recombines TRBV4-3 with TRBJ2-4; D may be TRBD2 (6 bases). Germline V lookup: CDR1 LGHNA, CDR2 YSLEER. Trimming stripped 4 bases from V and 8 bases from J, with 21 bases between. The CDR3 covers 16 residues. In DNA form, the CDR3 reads TGCGCCAGCAGCCCCGCTTTAGGGACTGGACGGGACATTCAGTACTTC. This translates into CASSPALGTGRDIQYF.

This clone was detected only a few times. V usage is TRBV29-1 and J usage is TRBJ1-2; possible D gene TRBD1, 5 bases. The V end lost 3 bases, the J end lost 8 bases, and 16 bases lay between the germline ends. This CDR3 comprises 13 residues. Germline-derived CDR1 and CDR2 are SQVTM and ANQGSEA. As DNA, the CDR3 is TGCAGCGTTGATAATTCGCGGGACGGGGGCTACACCTTC. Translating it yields CSVDNSRDGGYTF.

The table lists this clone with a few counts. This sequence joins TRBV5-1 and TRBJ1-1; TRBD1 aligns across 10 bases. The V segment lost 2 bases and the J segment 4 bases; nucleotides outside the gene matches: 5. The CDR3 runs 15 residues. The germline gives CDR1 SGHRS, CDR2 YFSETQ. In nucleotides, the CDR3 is TGCGCCAGCAGCTTAGAGGGACAGGGGACCACTGAAGCTTTCTTT. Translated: CASSLEGQGTTEAFF.

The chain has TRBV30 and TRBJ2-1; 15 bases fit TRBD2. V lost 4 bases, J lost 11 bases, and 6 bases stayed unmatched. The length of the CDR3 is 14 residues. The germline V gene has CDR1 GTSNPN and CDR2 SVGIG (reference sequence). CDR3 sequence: CAWTPGTSGGQQFF. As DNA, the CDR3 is TGTGCCTGGACCCCCGGGACTAGCGGGGGGCAGCAGTTCTTC.